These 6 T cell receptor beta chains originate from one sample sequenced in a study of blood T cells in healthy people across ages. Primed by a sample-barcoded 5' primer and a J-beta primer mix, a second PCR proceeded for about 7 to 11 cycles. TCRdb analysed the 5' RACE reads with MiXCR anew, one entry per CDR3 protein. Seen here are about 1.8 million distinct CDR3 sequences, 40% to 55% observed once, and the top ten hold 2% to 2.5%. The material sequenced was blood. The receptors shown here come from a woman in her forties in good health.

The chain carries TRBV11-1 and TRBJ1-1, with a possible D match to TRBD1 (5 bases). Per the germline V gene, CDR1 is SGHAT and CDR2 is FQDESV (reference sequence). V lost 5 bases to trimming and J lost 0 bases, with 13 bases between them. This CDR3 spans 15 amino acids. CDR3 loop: CASSARDRLNTEAFF. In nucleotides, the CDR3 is TGTGCCAGCAGCGCCCGGGACCGACTGAACACTGAAGCTTTCTTT.

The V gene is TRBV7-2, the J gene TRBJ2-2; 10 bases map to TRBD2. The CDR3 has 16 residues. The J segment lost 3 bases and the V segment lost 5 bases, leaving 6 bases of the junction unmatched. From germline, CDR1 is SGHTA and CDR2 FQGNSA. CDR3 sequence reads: CASSRTSGGYTGELFF. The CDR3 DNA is TGTGCCAGCAGCCGGACTAGCGGTGGTTACACCGGGGAGCTGTTTTTT.

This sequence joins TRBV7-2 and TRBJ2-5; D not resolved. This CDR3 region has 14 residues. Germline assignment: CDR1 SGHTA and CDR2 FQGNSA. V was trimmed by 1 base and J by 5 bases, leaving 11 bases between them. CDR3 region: CASSLVVLRETQYF. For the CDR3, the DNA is TGTGCCAGCAGCTTAGTAGTTCTCCGGGAGACCCAGTACTTC. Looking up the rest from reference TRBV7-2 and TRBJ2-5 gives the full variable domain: GAGVSQSPSNKVTEKGKDVELRCDPISGHTALYWYRQSLGQGLEFLIYFQGNSAPDKSGLPSDRFSAERTGGSVSTLTIQRTQQEDSAVYLCASSLVVLRETQYFGPGTRLLVL.

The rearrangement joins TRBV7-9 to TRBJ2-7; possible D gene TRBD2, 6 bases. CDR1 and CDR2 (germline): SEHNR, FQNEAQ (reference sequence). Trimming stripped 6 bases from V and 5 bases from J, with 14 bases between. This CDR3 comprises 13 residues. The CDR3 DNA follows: TGTGCCAGCAGTCTCCCTTGGGGGGACGAGCAGTACTTC. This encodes CASSLPWGDEQYF.

CDR3 DNA sequence: TGTGCCAGCAGCCGACAGGGCGGCCCCACAGATACGCAGTATTTT. The encoded protein is CASSRQGGPTDTQYF. This chain uses TRBV25-1 with TRBJ2-3; 7 positions agree with TRBD1. Germline V gives CDR1 MGHDK, CDR2 SYGVNS. J lost 2 bases, V lost 6 bases, and 8 bases had no gene match. The CDR3 is 15 residues long. The full variable domain, its missing parts supplied by reference TRBV25-1 and TRBJ2-3, is EADIYQTPRYLVIGTGKKITLECSQTMGHDKMYWYQQDPGMELHLIHYSYGVNSTEKGDLSSESTVSRIRTEHFPLTLESARPSHTSQYLCASSRQGGPTDTQYFGPGTRLTVL.

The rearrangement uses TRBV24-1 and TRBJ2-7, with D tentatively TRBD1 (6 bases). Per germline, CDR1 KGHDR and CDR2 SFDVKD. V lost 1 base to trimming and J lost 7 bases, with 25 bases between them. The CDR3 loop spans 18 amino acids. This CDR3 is CATSDLSGADGENNEQYF. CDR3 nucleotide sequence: TGTGCCACCAGTGATTTATCAGGGGCCGACGGGGAAAACAATGAGCAGTACTTC.